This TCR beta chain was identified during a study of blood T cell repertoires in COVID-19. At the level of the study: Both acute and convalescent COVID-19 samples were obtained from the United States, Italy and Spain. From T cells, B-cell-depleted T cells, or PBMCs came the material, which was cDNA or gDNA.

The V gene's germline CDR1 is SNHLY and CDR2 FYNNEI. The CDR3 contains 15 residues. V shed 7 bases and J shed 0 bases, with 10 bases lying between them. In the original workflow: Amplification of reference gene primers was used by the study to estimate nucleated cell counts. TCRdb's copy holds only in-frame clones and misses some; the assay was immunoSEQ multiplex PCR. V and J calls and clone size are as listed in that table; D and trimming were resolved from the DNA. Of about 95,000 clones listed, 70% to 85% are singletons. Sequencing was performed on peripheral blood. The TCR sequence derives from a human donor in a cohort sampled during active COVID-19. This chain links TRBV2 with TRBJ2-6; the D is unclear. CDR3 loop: CASTPFSSGANVLTF. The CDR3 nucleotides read TGTGCCAGCACCCCCTTTAGCTCTGGGGCCAACGTCCTGACTTTC.